The 13 T cell receptor beta chains below all came from one sample that was sequenced in a study of cytomegalovirus exposure and HLA in healthy donors. PCR involved 60 Vbeta and 13 Jbeta primers. Clones were sequenced by immunoSEQ multiplex PCR, and TCRdb holds only the in-frame ones, with some missing. This table holds approximately 30,000 clones. Sequences were obtained from PBMCs. All receptors come from a man aged 35 to 55 in good health and CMV-seronegative.

The V call is TRBV29-1, the J call TRBJ1-4; possible D gene TRBD1, 5 bases. The CDR3 sequence is 14 residues long. Trimming stripped 4 bases from V and 2 bases from J, with 11 bases between. Per the germline V gene, CDR1 is SQVTM and CDR2 is ANQGSEA. CDR3 bases: TGCAGCGTTGTCGGGGGGACTACTAATGAAAAACTGTTTTTT. As protein: CSVVGGTTNEKLFF.

The chain uses TRBV7-6 and TRBJ2-7; D is uncertain. V was pared by 1 base and J by 4 bases, with 17 bases between. This CDR3 spans 16 amino acids. In germline, CDR1 is SGHVS, CDR2 FNYEAQ. The CDR3 is CASSLDEDPITYEQYF. The CDR3 DNA reads as TGTGCCAGCAGCTTAGATGAGGATCCCATAACTTACGAGCAGTACTTC.

V is TRBV28 and J is TRBJ2-7; 11 bases fit TRBD2. The CDR3 is 18 amino acids. Germline values: CDR1 MDHEN, CDR2 SYDVKM. V shed 6 bases and J 3 bases; nucleotides not matched to a gene: 16. As DNA, the CDR3 is TGTGCCAGCAGCCAACATGAAGGGGGGGGGACTAGCGGCTACGAGCAGTACTTC. The encoded protein is CASSQHEGGGTSGYEQYF.

The chain is built from TRBV7-9 and TRBJ2-5; 7 nucleotides match TRBD1. The CDR3 has 14 amino acids. The J segment lost 1 base and the V segment lost 5 bases, leaving 4 bases of the junction unmatched. Germline V gene sequence: CDR1 SEHNR, CDR2 FQNEAQ (reference sequence). CDR3 protein: CASSQRQGQETQYF. As DNA, the CDR3 is TGTGCCAGCAGCCAAAGACAGGGCCAAGAGACCCAGTACTTC.

Note on this clone: The junction and the germline gene differ at one end; a read error may be behind it. The chain carries TRBV19 and TRBJ1-1; D remains unclear. From germline, CDR1 is LNHDA and CDR2 SQIVND (reference sequence). The CDR3 sequence is 14 residues long. The CDR3 nucleotides read TGTGCCAGTAGCATAGGCGCGCTCGGCACTGAAGCTTTCTTT. Translated, it gives CASSIGALGTEAFF. The entire variable domain, with the rest obtained from reference TRBV19 and TRBJ1-1, is as follows: DGGITQSPKYLFRKEGQNVTLSCEQNLNHDAMYWYRQDPGQGLRLIYYSQIVNDFQKGDIAEGYSVSREKKESFPLTVTSAQKNPTAFYLCASSIGALGTEAFFGQGTRLTVV.

V is TRBV9 and J is TRBJ2-1, with D tentatively TRBD2 (5 bases). V lost 3 bases to trimming and J lost 9 bases, with 16 bases between them. The CDR3 has 14 amino acids. Germline-derived CDR1 and CDR2 are SGDLS and YYNGEE. The CDR3 region is CASSAIASGPEQFF. The CDR3, as DNA: TGTGCCAGCAGCGCAATAGCGAGTGGACCTGAGCAGTTCTTC.

The V and J genes are TRBV30 and TRBJ1-1, with D perhaps TRBD1 (5 bases). V gave up 5 bases and J gave up 2 bases, with 12 bases separating them. This CDR3 is 13 amino acids long. Germline V gives CDR1 GTSNPN, CDR2 SVGIG (reference sequence). The CDR3 DNA follows: TGTGCCTGGGGGATACAGGCTAACACTGAAGCTTTCTTT. Protein product: CAWGIQANTEAFF. Together with reference TRBV30 and TRBJ1-1, the CDR3 gives the full variable domain: SQTIHQWPATLVQPVGSPLSLECTVEGTSNPNLYWYRQAAGRGLQLLFYSVGIGQISSEVPQNLSASRPQDRQFILSSKKLLLSDSGFYLCAWGIQANTEAFFGQGTRLTVV.

The rearrangement joins TRBV19 to TRBJ2-7; D may be TRBD2 (5 bases). This CDR3 has 15 amino acids. Germline V gene data show CDR1 as LNHDA and CDR2 as SQIVND (reference sequence). Trimming cost V 0 bases and J 0 bases, with 9 bases left between them. CDR3 protein: CASSIDLAGSYEQYF. Here the CDR3 DNA reads TGTGCCAGTAGTATAGATCTCGCGGGCTCCTACGAGCAGTACTTC.

The chain recombines TRBV30 with TRBJ1-2; D might be TRBD1 (5 bases). CDR1 GTSNPN and CDR2 SVGIG come from the germline V gene (reference sequence). The V gene lost 0 bases and the J gene lost 6 bases, with 8 bases spanning the gap. There are 12 residues in the CDR3. The CDR3 spells CAWSVGLHGYTF. CDR3 DNA: TGTGCCTGGAGTGTGGGACTGCATGGCTACACCTTC. The whole variable domain, remainder taken from reference TRBV30 and TRBJ1-2, is SQTIHQWPATLVQPVGSPLSLECTVEGTSNPNLYWYRQAAGRGLQLLFYSVGIGQISSEVPQNLSASRPQDRQFILSSKKLLLSDSGFYLCAWSVGLHGYTFGSGTRLTVV.

CDR3 amino acids: CASSPTTNAHGYTF. CDR3 in DNA: TGTGCCAGCAGCCCGACCACTAACGCCCATGGCTACACCTTC. This rearrangement joins TRBV6-5 to TRBJ1-2; D is uncertain. Per germline, CDR1 MNHEY and CDR2 SVGAGI. The V end was cut by 6 bases, the J end by 6 bases, with 17 bases between. The CDR3 spans 14 residues.

CDR3 sequence: CAWEEASNEKLFF. CDR3 sequence (DNA): TGTGCCTGGGAGGAGGCCTCTAATGAAAAACTGTTTTTT. The V call is TRBV30, the J call TRBJ1-4; D remains ambiguous. The CDR3 consists of 13 residues. CDR1 is GTSNPN and CDR2 is SVGIG in the germline V gene (reference sequence). V was cut by 5 bases and J by 3 bases, with 10 bases left in between.

The chain couples TRBV6-1 to TRBJ2-6, with 7 bases fitting TRBD2. The germline V gene encodes CDR1 MNHNS and CDR2 SASEGT. With 10 bases clipped from V and 0 bases from J, the junction kept 6 bases outside the gene matches. This CDR3 has 15 amino acids. The CDR3 loop is CATREGLSGANVLTF. For the CDR3, the DNA is TGTGCCACCAGGGAGGGTCTCTCTGGGGCCAACGTCCTGACTTTC.

The V call is TRBV4-1, the J call TRBJ1-3; maybe TRBD1 (6 bases). CDR1 is MGHRA, CDR2 YSYEKL, per germline. With 4 bases removed from V and 1 base from J, the gap between germline ends came to 17 bases. The length of the CDR3 is 17 residues. CDR3 in amino acids: CASSPPRGTFSGNTIYF. CDR3 coding DNA: TGCGCCAGCAGCCCACCGAGGGGGACCTTTTCTGGAAACACCATATATTTT.